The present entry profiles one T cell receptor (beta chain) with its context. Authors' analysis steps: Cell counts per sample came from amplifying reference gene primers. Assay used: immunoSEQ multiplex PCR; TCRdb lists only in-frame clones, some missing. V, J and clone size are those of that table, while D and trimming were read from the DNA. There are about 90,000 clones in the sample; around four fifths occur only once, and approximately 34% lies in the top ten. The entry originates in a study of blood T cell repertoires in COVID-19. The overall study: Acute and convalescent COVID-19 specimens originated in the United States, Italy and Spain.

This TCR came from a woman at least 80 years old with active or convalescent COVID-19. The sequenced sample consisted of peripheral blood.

The CDR3 region has the DNA TGTGCCAGTAGTAGTCAGGTCCACACTGAAGCTTTCTTT. Its protein is CASSSQVHTEAFF. The chain couples TRBV19 to TRBJ1-1, with D unclear. Germline CDR1 LNHDA, CDR2 SQIVND (reference sequence). The CDR3 consists of 13 residues. V was trimmed by 4 bases and J by 3 bases, leaving 9 bases between them.